Presented here are 2 T cell receptor beta chains from one specimen sequenced in a study of blood T cell repertoires in COVID-19 (dated by TCRdb to about 2020). The library relied on the immunoSEQ multiplex PCR assay. TCRdb re-hosts the immuneACCESS table, in-frame sequences only. Its copies lack some clones; in the studies checked, an unresolved V gene accounts for under half of them, and the cause for the rest is not known. This sample comprises about 200,000 clones, around 86% of them detected only once. 3% to 4.5% of the sample is held by the ten biggest clonotypes. Sequenced material: PBMCs or T cells enriched from blood (not recorded which). The source is a middle-aged woman with acute COVID-19.

This chain uses TRBV18 with TRBJ1-4; unclear D gene. Looked up from germline, CDR1 is KGHSH and CDR2 is LQKENI. Trimming shortened V by 3 bases and J by 0 bases, and 11 bases separated the two germline ends. The CDR3 spans 16 residues. The CDR3 region has the DNA TGTGCCAGCTCACCTACGGACTCTGCAACTAATGAAAAACTGTTTTTT. Encoded protein: CASSPTDSATNEKLFF.

This chain joins TRBV7-2 and TRBJ2-5; 11 positions agree with TRBD1. The CDR3 totals 18 residues. Germline V gives CDR1 SGHTA, CDR2 FQGNSA. Losses at the gene ends were 0 bases for V and 4 bases for J; bases not matched to a gene: 10. CDR3 nucleotides: TGTGCCAGCAGCTTAGCTCCTTCCGCCGGGACAGGGGGAGAGACCCAGTACTTC. Its translation is CASSLAPSAGTGGETQYF. The variable domain in full, with the rest retrieved from reference TRBV7-2 and TRBJ2-5, is GAGVSQSPSNKVTEKGKDVELRCDPISGHTALYWYRQSLGQGLEFLIYFQGNSAPDKSGLPSDRFSAERTGGSVSTLTIQRTQQEDSAVYLCASSLAPSAGTGGETQYFGPGTRLLVL.